This TCR beta chain was sequenced for a study of shared clonotypes between healthy human individuals. The V gene's germline CDR1 is LNHDA and CDR2 SQIVND (reference sequence). The V end was cut by 3 bases, the J end by 7 bases, with 10 bases between. The CDR3 covers 13 residues. As to this clone: Other DNA sequences in this specimen translate into the identical CDR3.

Method: immunoSEQ multiplex PCR; TCRdb's copy keeps in-frame clones and lacks some. The sample carries roughly 500,000 clones, 60% to 85% recorded once. The sequenced sample consisted of PBMCs. V is TRBV19 and J is TRBJ1-5; D is perhaps TRBD1 (5 bases). The clonotype originates from a woman in her thirties or forties in good health. Some clones in this sample may be carry-over from other donors' samples. This chain's CDR3 is CASSIQGGQPQHF. In DNA, the CDR3 is TGTGCCAGTAGTATCCAGGGCGGCCAGCCCCAGCATTTT.